The 31 T cell receptor beta chains below all came from one sample that was sequenced in a study of cytomegalovirus exposure and HLA in healthy donors. Researchers ran the PCR with 60 Vbeta and 13 Jbeta primers. Profiled with immunoSEQ multiplex PCR; TCRdb holds only in-frame clones, not every one. The sample contains 180,000 or so clones, approximately 80% of which appear only once. The sequenced sample consisted of PBMCs. These TCRs come from a girl aged 5 to 17 in good health and CMV-seropositive.

V usage is TRBV5-1 and J usage is TRBJ1-3; possibly TRBD1 for D (6 bases). V gave up 4 bases and J gave up 4 bases, with 9 bases separating them. This CDR3 region has 13 residues. CDR1 is SGHRS, CDR2 YFSETQ, per germline. The CDR3 sequence is CASSQGSGNTIYF. CDR3 nucleotide sequence: TGCGCCAGCAGCCAGGGGTCCGGAAACACCATATATTTT.

CDR3 residues: CASSAGANTGELFF. The DNA for the CDR3 is TGTGCCAGCAGTGCAGGTGCGAACACCGGGGAGCTGTTTTTT. V and J are TRBV2 and TRBJ2-2; D unclear. The germline V gene has CDR1 SNHLY and CDR2 FYNNEI. V lost 4 bases to trimming and J lost 0 bases, with 6 bases between them. There are 14 residues in the CDR3.

The chain combines TRBV4-3 with TRBJ2-7; the match to TRBD1 covers 7 bases. CDR1 is LGHNA and CDR2 is YSLEER in the germline V gene. V lost 3 bases to trimming and J lost 4 bases; unmatched junction nucleotides: 6. This CDR3 has 14 amino acids. This chain's CDR3 is CASSQSSTGYEQYF. The CDR3 region has the DNA TGCGCCAGCAGCCAGTCGTCGACAGGGTACGAGCAGTACTTC.

The J gene is TRBJ1-1, the V gene TRBV4-2, with 8 bases lining up with TRBD1. Per the germline V gene, CDR1 is LGHNA and CDR2 is YNFKEQ. V shed 4 bases and J 3 bases; nucleotides not matched to a gene: 1. The CDR3 is made up of 13 amino acids. The CDR3 DNA reads as TGTGCCAGCAGCCTGGACAGGGACACTGAAGCTTTCTTT. As protein: CASSLDRDTEAFF.

This clone was detected once. This chain connects TRBV9 to TRBJ2-7; TRBD1 might be the D (7 bases). V shed 4 bases and J shed 3 bases, with 14 bases lying between them. The CDR3 contains 14 residues. Germline V gives CDR1 SGDLS, CDR2 YYNGEE. CDR3 nucleotides: TGTGCCAGCAGCCTCCAGGGGGGAGGCTACGAGCAGTACTTC. This encodes CASSLQGGGYEQYF.

The rearrangement links TRBV2 to TRBJ2-4; D possibly corresponds to TRBD2 (5 bases). CDR3 size: 15 residues. CDR1 is SNHLY and CDR2 is FYNNEI in the germline V gene. With 3 bases removed from V and 0 bases from J, the gap between germline ends came to 9 bases. CDR3 bases: TGTGCCAGCAGTGACCAGGACTTAGCCAAAAACATTCAGTACTTC. It translates to CASSDQDLAKNIQYF.

The chain combines TRBV6-5 with TRBJ1-2; 9 nucleotides align to TRBD1. Germline CDR1 is MNHEY and CDR2 is SVGAGI. The trim removed 5 bases at V and 0 bases at J, leaving 4 bases unmatched. This CDR3 is built from 15 residues. The CDR3 reads CASSPRQGANYGYTF. As DNA, the CDR3 is TGTGCCAGCAGTCCTCGACAGGGGGCTAACTATGGCTACACCTTC.

The J gene is TRBJ1-2, the V gene TRBV19; D not certain. The CDR3 contains 13 residues. Germline V CDR1 and CDR2: LNHDA, SQIVND (reference sequence). V gave up 5 bases and J gave up 7 bases, with 14 bases separating them. The CDR3 protein is CASSFSPLSGYTF. The CDR3 DNA reads as TGTGCCAGTAGTTTTAGCCCATTGAGTGGCTACACCTTC.

A few counts support this clone. The V gene is TRBV5-1, the J gene TRBJ2-6, with TRBD1 identical over 7 bases. The CDR3 has 17 residues. Trimming at V came to 4 bases and at J to 1 base, leaving 8 bases not matched to a gene. CDR1 is SGHRS, CDR2 YFSETQ, per germline. As DNA, the CDR3 is TGCGCCAGCAGCCGGGACAGCTTAACTTCTGGGGCCAACGTCCTGACTTTC. It encodes CASSRDSLTSGANVLTF.

The chain is built from TRBV7-9 and TRBJ2-1; D is perhaps TRBD2 (5 bases). The CDR3 length is 19 residues. Trimming cost V 4 bases and J 3 bases, with 25 bases left between them. Looked up from germline, CDR1 is SEHNR and CDR2 is FQNEAQ (reference sequence). CDR3 in amino acids: CASSWSQSGPQYSYNEQFF. The CDR3, as DNA: TGTGCCAGCAGCTGGTCCCAAAGCGGTCCTCAATACAGCTACAATGAGCAGTTCTTC.

The CDR3 DNA sequence: TGTGCCAGCAGTTACGCGTTGAGCGCCGTAGGGGGTACGCAGTATTTT. It encodes CASSYALSAVGGTQYF. V usage is TRBV6-5 and J usage is TRBJ2-3, with D possibly being TRBD1 (6 bases). CDR3 length: 16 residues. V was cut by 2 bases and J by 8 bases, with 20 bases left in between. Per the germline V gene, CDR1 is MNHEY and CDR2 is SVGAGI.

This chain uses TRBV5-1 with TRBJ2-3; 7 nucleotides match TRBD1. There are 15 residues in the CDR3. Germline V gives CDR1 SGHRS, CDR2 YFSETQ. The V and J ends lost 5 bases and 1 base, in that order; junction bases with no gene match: 7. This CDR3 is CASRNRGIGTDTQYF. In nucleotides, the CDR3 is TGCGCCAGCAGAAACAGGGGAATTGGCACAGATACGCAGTATTTT. Combining the CDR3 with reference TRBV5-1 and TRBJ2-3 gives the whole variable domain KAGVTQTPRYLIKTRGQQVTLSCSPISGHRSVSWYQQTPGQGLQFLFEYFSETQRNKGNFPGRFSGRQFSNSRSEMNVSTLELGDSALYLCASRNRGIGTDTQYFGPGTRLTVL.

This chain joins TRBV6-6 and TRBJ2-7, with D possibly matching TRBD2 (6 bases). CDR3 length: 13 amino acids. Germline V gene sequence: CDR1 MNHNY, CDR2 SVGAGI (reference sequence). The V end lost 2 bases, the J end lost 7 bases, and 12 bases lay between the germline ends. CDR3 coding DNA: TGTGCCAGCAGTTACCGGACTATCACGGAGCAGTACTTC. It is translated as CASSYRTITEQYF.

V is TRBV5-4 and J is TRBJ1-2; 8 nucleotides match TRBD1. Germline V gene sequence: CDR1 SGHNT, CDR2 YYREEE (reference sequence). J lost 5 bases, V lost 5 bases, and 8 bases had no gene match. The CDR3 is 14 amino acids. In DNA, the CDR3 is TGTGCCAGCAGTACAACAGGGGGGAGGTATGGCTACACCTTC. Its translation: CASSTTGGRYGYTF.

The chain combines TRBV10-2 with TRBJ2-1; 13 bases align to TRBD2. This CDR3 spans 14 amino acids. V dropped 6 bases and J dropped 4; count of bases not matched to a gene: 0. The germline gives CDR1 WSHSY, CDR2 SAAADI. In DNA form, the CDR3 reads TGCGCCAGCAGGGGACTAGCGGGGTACAATGAGCAGTTCTTC. Translated, it gives CASRGLAGYNEQFF.

The CDR3 is CATSRFTLSGPKDLAKNIQYF. DNA of the CDR3: TGTGCCACCAGCAGATTCACCCTTAGCGGGCCAAAAGATTTAGCCAAAAACATTCAGTACTTC. The V gene is TRBV15, the J gene TRBJ2-4; 7 bases match TRBD2. V trimming: 2 bases; J trimming: 0 bases; junction bases outside the gene matches: 19. The CDR3 totals 21 residues. Per germline, CDR1 LNHNV and CDR2 YYDKDF (reference sequence). The full variable domain, in which reference TRBV15 and TRBJ2-4 provide the parts outside the CDR3, is DAMVIQNPRYQVTQFGKPVTLSCSQTLNHNVMYWYQQKSSQAPKLLFHYYDKDFNNEADTPDNFQSRRPNTSFCFLDIRSPGLGDTAMYLCATSRFTLSGPKDLAKNIQYFGAGTRLSVL.

This chain uses TRBV5-1 with TRBJ2-3, with D tentatively TRBD1 (6 bases). The V gene lost 9 bases and the J gene lost 0 bases, with 20 bases spanning the gap. The CDR3 totals 16 residues. Germline V gene lookup returns CDR1 SGHRS and CDR2 YFSETQ. The CDR3 coding sequence is TGCGCCACTTCGACAGGCGTAAGTTCTAGCACAGATACGCAGTATTTT. This sequence encodes CATSTGVSSSTDTQYF.

V is TRBV2 and J is TRBJ2-3; 7 bases align to TRBD1. Per germline, CDR1 SNHLY and CDR2 FYNNEI. Trimming at V came to 6 bases and at J to 4 bases, leaving 4 bases not matched to a gene. The CDR3 has 13 residues. The CDR3 reads CASRETGPDTQYF. CDR3 coding DNA: TGTGCCAGCAGGGAGACAGGGCCAGATACGCAGTATTTT.

The chain couples TRBV30 to TRBJ2-3; D is uncertain. Germline V gene sequence: CDR1 GTSNPN, CDR2 SVGIG (reference sequence). The CDR3 spans 14 residues. V lost 0 bases to trimming and J lost 2 bases, with 9 bases between them. The CDR3 here is CAWSVLGSTDTQYF. DNA of the CDR3: TGTGCCTGGAGTGTACTCGGGTCCACAGATACGCAGTATTTT.

This clone occurred a few times. V is TRBV4-3 and J is TRBJ2-5; TRBD1 aligns across 7 bases. Germline V gene sequence: CDR1 LGHNA, CDR2 YSLEER. Losses at the gene ends were 4 bases for V and 1 base for J; bases not matched to a gene: 3. The CDR3 has 14 amino acids. The CDR3 nucleotides are TGCGCCAGCAGCCTCGACAGGGTCCAAGAGACCCAGTACTTC. Its protein product is CASSLDRVQETQYF.

The gene calls are TRBV29-1 and TRBJ1-1; D possibly corresponds to TRBD1 (6 bases). Germline V gene sequence: CDR1 SQVTM, CDR2 ANQGSEA. There are 12 residues in the CDR3. V gave up 7 bases and J gave up 6 bases, with 15 bases separating them. CDR3 DNA: TGCAGCGGAACGGGCCAGGGGCCTGAAGCTTTCTTT. Translating it yields CSGTGQGPEAFF. The variable domain in full, with the rest retrieved from reference TRBV29-1 and TRBJ1-1, is SAVISQKPSRDICQRGTSLTIQCQVDSQVTMMFWYRQQPGQSLTLIATANQGSEATYESGFVIDKFPISRPNLTFSTLTVSNMSPEDSSIYLCSGTGQGPEAFFGQGTRLTVV.

The CDR3 DNA follows: TGTGCCAGCAGTGACGCTACGGACTCGTGGTACCAAGAGACCCAGTACTTC. Protein product: CASSDATDSWYQETQYF. The rearrangement links TRBV25-1 to TRBJ2-5, with D perhaps TRBD2 (5 bases). Trimming stripped 3 bases from V and 0 bases from J, with 17 bases between. This CDR3 region has 17 residues. Germline V gene sequence: CDR1 MGHDK, CDR2 SYGVNS.

This rearrangement joins TRBV5-1 to TRBJ2-1, with TRBD1 as a possible D gene (6 bases). Germline CDR1 SGHRS, CDR2 YFSETQ. The ends were cut back, 5 bases at V and 5 bases at J, with 11 bases in the middle. CDR3 length: 13 residues. CDR3 sequence: CASRSGADNEQFF. The CDR3 DNA reads as TGCGCCAGCAGATCAGGGGCGGACAATGAGCAGTTCTTC.

The rearrangement joins TRBV30 to TRBJ2-3, with D maybe TRBD2 (6 bases). Between the trimmed V and J ends, which lost 8 bases and 2 bases, there was a span of 14 bases. Germline V gives CDR1 GTSNPN, CDR2 SVGIG (reference sequence). The CDR3 runs 13 residues. CDR3 DNA sequence: TGTGCCCGAGGCGGGGTCAACACAGATACGCAGTATTTT. It specifies CARGGVNTDTQYF.

The chain uses TRBV29-1 and TRBJ2-1; 8 nucleotides line up with TRBD2. CDR1 and CDR2 (germline): SQVTM, ANQGSEA. The CDR3 loop spans 14 amino acids. J gave up 6 bases and V 6 bases, and 10 bases lay outside the gene matches. The CDR3 region is CSVGGAGVGNEQFF. In DNA, the CDR3 is TGCAGCGTGGGGGGAGCGGGAGTGGGCAATGAGCAGTTCTTC.

CDR3: CSVVGWGENGGLNNEQFF. CDR3 DNA: TGCAGCGTCGTCGGATGGGGTGAGAATGGGGGGTTGAACAATGAGCAGTTCTTC. The chain combines TRBV29-1 with TRBJ2-1; TRBD2 is a possible D gene (6 bases). This CDR3 has 18 amino acids. The germline V gene encodes CDR1 SQVTM and CDR2 ANQGSEA. Between the trimmed V and J ends, which lost 6 bases and 5 bases, there was a span of 29 bases.

This clone appeared a few times. J is TRBJ2-7 and V is TRBV19, with 7 positions matching TRBD2. Germline lookup yields CDR1 LNHDA and CDR2 SQIVND (reference sequence). V shed 4 bases and J 0 bases; nucleotides not matched to a gene: 3. There are 14 residues in the CDR3. CDR3 coding DNA: TGTGCCAGTAGTAGCGGGAGAGCCTCCTACGAGCAGTACTTC. This sequence encodes CASSSGRASYEQYF.

This clone was seen a few times. The chain joins TRBV5-1 to TRBJ1-4; 8 nucleotides match TRBD1. Unmatched junction bases numbered 3, after V lost 3 bases and J lost 5 bases. This CDR3 is built from 14 residues. Germline-derived CDR1 and CDR2 are SGHRS and YFSETQ. In nucleotides, the CDR3 is TGCGCCAGCAGCTGGACAGGGACGAATGAAAAACTGTTTTTT. This codes for CASSWTGTNEKLFF.

V gene TRBV29-1 combines with J gene TRBJ1-5, with 10 positions matching TRBD1. The CDR3 loop spans 13 amino acids. Germline lookup yields CDR1 SQVTM and CDR2 ANQGSEA. V shed 6 bases and J 3 bases; nucleotides not matched to a gene: 2. This CDR3 reads CSVTGGVNQPQHF. In DNA, the CDR3 is TGCAGCGTGACAGGGGGCGTCAATCAGCCCCAGCATTTT.

This clone has a single count. The chain has TRBV30 and TRBJ1-1, with a possible D match to TRBD1 (6 bases). CDR1 GTSNPN and CDR2 SVGIG come from the germline V gene (reference sequence). CDR3 length equals 13 residues. V lost 3 bases, J lost 0 bases, and 8 bases lay in between. The CDR3 region has the DNA TGTGCCTGGAGGCAGGGGATGAACACTGAAGCTTTCTTT. Protein: CAWRQGMNTEAFF.

The V call is TRBV4-2, the J call TRBJ2-3; the match to TRBD2 covers 15 bases. V dropped 3 bases and J dropped 0; count of bases not matched to a gene: 10. CDR1 and CDR2 (germline): LGHNA, YNFKEQ. The CDR3 contains 20 residues. The CDR3 here is CASSHDRTSGGVPSTDTQYF. In DNA, the CDR3 is TGTGCCAGCAGCCACGATAGGACTAGCGGGGGGGTACCTAGCACAGATACGCAGTATTTT.